This T cell receptor beta chain was recovered during a study of blood T cell repertoires in COVID-19. Study background: Nucleic acid was either cDNA or gDNA, and it came from T cells, B-cell-depleted T cells, or PBMCs.

Original processing notes: Scientists estimated how many nucleated cells there were by amplifying reference gene primers. This table comes from immunoSEQ multiplex PCR, and its TCRdb copy is limited to in-frame clones, with some not included. The DNA gave D and trimming, while V, J and clone size come from that table. The profile shows roughly 360,000 clones, roughly four fifths of them singletons. Across 20 to 25 US areas, participants ranged in age from about 18 to 90 years. CDR1 GTSNPN and CDR2 SVGIG come from the germline V gene (reference sequence). The CDR3 loop spans 13 amino acids. J was trimmed by 6 bases and V by 3 bases; bases with no gene match: 4.

This TCR derives from a woman aged 50 to 65 who had recovered from COVID-19. This rearrangement joins TRBV30 to TRBJ2-2; 7 bases fit TRBD2. Sequences were obtained from PBMCs or T cells enriched from blood (not recorded which). The CDR3 sequence is CAWRGGMAGELFF. The DNA of the CDR3 is TGTGCCTGGAGGGGGGGGATGGCCGGGGAGCTGTTTTTT. The variable domain in full, with the rest retrieved from reference TRBV30 and TRBJ2-2, is SQTIHQWPATLVQPVGSPLSLECTVEGTSNPNLYWYRQAAGRGLQLLFYSVGIGQISSEVPQNLSASRPQDRQFILSSKKLLLSDSGFYLCAWRGGMAGELFFGEGSRLTVL.